The 28 T cell receptor beta chains given below trace back to one sample, sequenced in a study of blood T cell repertoires in COVID-19 (dated by TCRdb to 2020 to 2021). The receptor library was made with the immunoSEQ multiplex PCR assay. TCRdb holds this immuneACCESS table with in-frame rearrangements only. Some clones are missing; in checked studies, unresolved V genes explain under half, and the rest has no known cause. This sample comprises 200,000 to 250,000 clones, around 80% of them detected only once. The top ten constitute around 1.9% of the sample. Input material: peripheral blood. All receptors derive from a woman aged 80 or older with acute or convalescent COVID-19.

The chain combines TRBV6-5 with TRBJ1-5, with D hard to call. Looked up from germline, CDR1 is MNHEY and CDR2 is SVGAGI. This CDR3 has 13 amino acids. Deletions cut 7 bases from V and 3 bases from J, with 10 bases between. The CDR3 loop reads CASNGQLNQPQHF. The DNA for the CDR3 is TGTGCCAGCAATGGGCAGCTCAATCAGCCCCAGCATTTT.

The V gene is TRBV28, the J gene TRBJ2-7; 7 positions agree with TRBD2. In germline, CDR1 is MDHEN, CDR2 SYDVKM. The CDR3 is 16 residues long. With 7 bases clipped from V and 3 bases from J, the junction kept 15 bases outside the gene matches. CDR3 nucleotide sequence: TGTGCCAGCATTTCCACTCTTGGGGGAGGGGACTACGAGCAGTACTTC. Translated: CASISTLGGGDYEQYF.

J is TRBJ1-1 and V is TRBV7-2, with D unclear. The CDR3 sequence is 15 residues long. V was trimmed by 3 bases and J by 1 base, leaving 12 bases between them. Per the germline V gene, CDR1 is SGHTA and CDR2 is FQGNSA. CDR3 protein: CASSFRSVGNTEAFF. The CDR3 DNA reads as TGTGCCAGCAGCTTCAGGTCGGTGGGGAACACTGAAGCTTTCTTT.

The chain employs TRBV29-1 and TRBJ2-5, with 14 bases fitting TRBD2. The CDR3 is made up of 15 amino acids. With 7 bases clipped from V and 6 bases from J, the junction kept 10 bases outside the gene matches. Germline CDR1 and CDR2: SQVTM and ANQGSEA. The CDR3 region has the DNA TGCAGCGCTCCGACTAGCGGGAGGGCTCCCAAGACCCAGTACTTC. It specifies CSAPTSGRAPKTQYF. The full variable domain, its missing parts supplied by reference TRBV29-1 and TRBJ2-5, is SAVISQKPSRDICQRGTSLTIQCQVDSQVTMMFWYRQQPGQSLTLIATANQGSEATYESGFVIDKFPISRPNLTFSTLTVSNMSPEDSSIYLCSAPTSGRAPKTQYFGPGTRLLVL.

This chain uses TRBV5-1 with TRBJ1-1; 7 positions match TRBD1. The germline CDR1 and CDR2 sequences are SGHRS and YFSETQ. V lost 4 bases to trimming and J lost 1 base; unmatched junction nucleotides: 7. The CDR3 length is 15 residues. CDR3 coding DNA: TGCGCCAGCAGCACGCGGACAGGACAGAACACTGAAGCTTTCTTT. Its protein product is CASSTRTGQNTEAFF. The full variable domain, completed using reference TRBV5-1 and TRBJ1-1, is KAGVTQTPRYLIKTRGQQVTLSCSPISGHRSVSWYQQTPGQGLQFLFEYFSETQRNKGNFPGRFSGRQFSNSRSEMNVSTLELGDSALYLCASSTRTGQNTEAFFGQGTRLTVV.

Here the CDR3 reads CASSQGAGEAGELFF. The DNA of the CDR3 is TGCGCCAGCAGCCAAGGGGCGGGAGAGGCCGGGGAGCTGTTTTTT. This chain links TRBV4-3 with TRBJ2-2; TRBD2 agrees at 7 bases. The CDR3 sequence is 15 residues long. The V segment lost 1 base and the J segment 6 bases; nucleotides outside the gene matches: 5. Germline values: CDR1 LGHNA, CDR2 YSLEER.

This clone was detected only a few times. The chain links TRBV9 to TRBJ2-1; perhaps TRBD2 as D (5 bases). Germline V gene data show CDR1 as SGDLS and CDR2 as YYNGEE. Trimming pared 0 bases from V and 9 bases from J, leaving 10 bases between. The CDR3 is 13 residues long. The CDR3 sequence is CASSVAPSSEQFF. In DNA form, the CDR3 reads TGTGCCAGCAGCGTAGCACCTAGCTCTGAGCAGTTCTTC.

This chain uses TRBV3-1 (or the pseudogene TRBV3-2) with TRBJ2-2; TRBD1 agrees at 7 bases. In germline, CDR1 is LGHDT, CDR2 YNNKEL (reference sequence). V shed 5 bases, J shed 4 bases, and the junction held 13 bases outside the gene matches. The CDR3 is 17 amino acids. CDR3 sequence (DNA): TGTGCCAGCAGCAAGTACTCAGGGGGATCCTCCACCGGGGAGCTGTTTTTT. Protein product: CASSKYSGGSSTGELFF.

The J gene is TRBJ2-5, the V gene TRBV7-9; 8 bases are a match to TRBD2. Germline V lookup: CDR1 SEHNR, CDR2 FQNEAQ (reference sequence). CDR3 size: 16 residues. J lost 2 bases, V lost 0 bases, and 5 bases had no gene match. The CDR3 loop is CASSLARTSGQETQYF. As DNA, the CDR3 is TGTGCCAGCAGCTTAGCGCGTACTAGCGGACAAGAGACCCAGTACTTC.

The chain links TRBV5-1 to TRBJ2-4, with a possible D match to TRBD2 (5 bases). Trimming stripped 5 bases from V and 5 bases from J, with 14 bases between. This CDR3 is built from 14 residues. CDR1 and CDR2 (germline): SGHRS, YFSETQ. The CDR3 protein is CASSRGVNQNIQYF. CDR3 in DNA: TGCGCCAGCAGTCGGGGTGTGAACCAAAACATTCAGTACTTC.

V is TRBV5-4 and J is TRBJ2-2; 8 nucleotides match TRBD2. V shed 8 bases and J 4 bases; nucleotides not matched to a gene: 4. The CDR3 extends over 13 amino acids. Germline assignment: CDR1 SGHNT and CDR2 YYREEE (reference sequence). The CDR3 DNA sequence: TGTGCCAGTTCCGGGGGGGCCACCGGGGAGCTGTTTTTT. As protein: CASSGGATGELFF.

The chain couples TRBV5-4 to TRBJ1-2; D possibly corresponds to TRBD1 (5 bases). CDR1 is SGHNT, CDR2 YYREEE, per germline (reference sequence). V lost 1 base to trimming and J lost 4 bases, with 11 bases between them. The CDR3 covers 14 residues. The CDR3 loop is CASSLRQGGYGYTF. CDR3 in DNA: TGTGCCAGCAGCTTGCGGCAGGGTGGCTATGGCTACACCTTC.

The CDR3: CASSLPTGGYTF. DNA for the CDR3: TGTGCCAGCAGTTTGCCGACTGGGGGCTACACCTTC. The chain joins TRBV28 to TRBJ1-2; D is ambiguous. Germline V gives CDR1 MDHEN, CDR2 SYDVKM. V was shortened by 3 bases and J by 8 bases, with 10 bases between the two germline ends. The CDR3 loop spans 12 amino acids.

The count of this clone is one. DNA of the CDR3: TGTGCCAGCAGCTTACGAGACACCGGGGAGCTGTTTTTT. The encoded protein is CASSLRDTGELFF. This chain uses TRBV7-9 with TRBJ2-2, with D uncertain. The V and J ends lost 2 bases and 3 bases respectively, with 4 bases between them. CDR1 is SEHNR and CDR2 is FQNEAQ in the germline V gene (reference sequence). The CDR3 has 13 residues.

The rearrangement joins TRBV5-1 to TRBJ1-1; a weak D match, TRBD1 (5 bases). CDR1 is SGHRS, CDR2 YFSETQ, per germline. V lost 3 bases, J lost 0 bases, and 21 bases lay in between. The CDR3 length is 18 residues. CDR3 nucleotide sequence: TGCGCCAGCAGCTCGGAGGACGGAGGGGCAGGCTTGAACACTGAAGCTTTCTTT. Protein sequence: CASSSEDGGAGLNTEAFF.

This chain uses TRBV7-3 with TRBJ1-2, with D possibly matching TRBD1 (5 bases). V lost 0 bases and J lost 5, with 7 bases in between. From germline, CDR1 is SGHTA and CDR2 FQGTGA. The CDR3 runs to 13 residues. The CDR3 DNA follows: TGTGCCAGCAGCTTAACTAAGGGGTATGGCTACACCTTC. The encoded protein is CASSLTKGYGYTF.

The J gene is TRBJ1-2, the V gene TRBV5-6, with TRBD1 matching over 7 bases. The CDR3 sequence is 16 residues long. In germline, CDR1 is SGHDT, CDR2 YYEEEE. V trimming: 3 bases; J trimming: 2 bases; junction bases outside the gene matches: 10. CDR3 nucleotides: TGTGCCAGCAGCTCTCGATCCAGGGGGAAAAACTATGGCTACACCTTC. Translating gives CASSSRSRGKNYGYTF.

The chain uses TRBV2 and TRBJ1-5; tentative D call: TRBD1 (5 bases). V was clipped by 5 bases and J by 6 bases, with 14 bases between them. The CDR3 extends over 14 amino acids. Germline V lookup: CDR1 SNHLY, CDR2 FYNNEI. In nucleotides, the CDR3 is TGTGCCAGCAGTCTCCTCCAGGGTCCTCAGCCCCAGCATTTT. Translating it yields CASSLLQGPQPQHF.

The chain is built from TRBV20-1 and TRBJ2-7; 7 nucleotides line up with TRBD2. Trimming removed 3 bases from V and 4 bases from J; junction bases left unmatched: 15. Per germline, CDR1 DFQATT and CDR2 SNEGSKA (reference sequence). The CDR3 runs 16 residues. The CDR3 is CSASPHGGYVGYEQYF. The CDR3 region has the DNA TGCAGTGCTAGTCCCCACGGGGGGTACGTCGGTTACGAGCAGTACTTC.

The chain couples TRBV28 to TRBJ1-5; TRBD1 matches 7 bases. The germline gives CDR1 MDHEN, CDR2 SYDVKM. There are 14 residues in the CDR3. Germline trimming cut 4 bases from V and 5 bases from J; bases unmatched to any gene: 5. CDR3 region: CASSSGGNHQPQHF. In DNA form, the CDR3 reads TGTGCCAGCAGTTCAGGGGGGAACCATCAGCCCCAGCATTTT.

The chain recombines TRBV28 with TRBJ2-7, with no clear D. V was shortened by 6 bases and J by 7 bases, with 13 bases between the two germline ends. This CDR3 is built from 12 residues. Germline V CDR1 and CDR2: MDHEN, SYDVKM. The CDR3 bases are TGTGCCAGCAGCCTCGTCGGTAGAGAGCAGTACTTC. It specifies CASSLVGREQYF.

The J gene is TRBJ2-1, the V gene TRBV5-4, with 8 bases identical to TRBD1. CDR1 and CDR2 from the germline V gene are SGHNT and YYREEE (reference sequence). The trim removed 7 bases at V and 7 bases at J, leaving 13 bases unmatched. CDR3 length: 15 amino acids. Here the CDR3 DNA reads TGTGCCAGCGGCCGGACAGGGACATCAGGGAATGAGCAGTTCTTC. Translated, it gives CASGRTGTSGNEQFF.

V usage is TRBV19 and J usage is TRBJ2-5; 15 nucleotides agree with TRBD2. V was pared by 7 bases and J by 1 base, with 7 bases of the junction left unmatched. The CDR3 spans 17 residues. Germline CDR1 is LNHDA and CDR2 is SQIVND (reference sequence). The CDR3 DNA reads TGTGCCAGTACCGGGACTAGCGGGGGGCCGGCCCAAGAGACCCAGTACTTC. As protein: CASTGTSGGPAQETQYF.

In its sample, this clone was seen a few times. This CDR3 is also generated by other DNA sequences in the sample. The chain combines TRBV5-1 with TRBJ2-2; TRBD2 agrees at 9 bases. Trimming cost V 4 bases and J 0 bases; bases outside gene matches: 4. CDR3 length: 16 amino acids. Germline V gene data show CDR1 as SGHRS and CDR2 as YFSETQ. The CDR3 reads CASSPLAGSNTGELFF. The CDR3 DNA sequence: TGCGCCAGCAGCCCCCTAGCGGGATCGAACACCGGGGAGCTGTTTTTT.

The chain couples TRBV7-2 to TRBJ2-7; 7 bases line up with TRBD1. Losses at the gene ends were 4 bases for V and 4 bases for J; bases not matched to a gene: 10. This CDR3 is 15 amino acids long. The germline V gene encodes CDR1 SGHTA and CDR2 FQGNSA. CDR3 sequence: CASSSQGQTAYEQYF. CDR3 in DNA: TGTGCCAGCAGCTCACAGGGACAGACGGCTTACGAGCAGTACTTC. Full variable domain (outside the CDR3, taken from reference TRBV7-2 and TRBJ2-7): GAGVSQSPSNKVTEKGKDVELRCDPISGHTALYWYRQSLGQGLEFLIYFQGNSAPDKSGLPSDRFSAERTGGSVSTLTIQRTQQEDSAVYLCASSSQGQTAYEQYFGPGTRLTVT.

This chain links TRBV5-8 with TRBJ1-5; D is unclear. V was pared by 0 bases and J by 2 bases, with 9 bases between. CDR1 is SGHTS and CDR2 is YDEGEE in the germline V gene. The CDR3 totals 15 residues. The CDR3 nucleotides read TGTGCCAGCAGCTTGGTTCCTCTAGGCAATCAGCCCCAGCATTTT. Translated: CASSLVPLGNQPQHF.

The chain joins TRBV4-3 to TRBJ1-2; D may be TRBD1 (5 bases). V lost 4 bases, J lost 7 bases, and 13 bases lay in between. The CDR3 is made up of 13 amino acids. Germline V gene data show CDR1 as LGHNA and CDR2 as YSLEER. CDR3 sequence reads: CASSPSTVSGYTF. Written as DNA, the CDR3 is TGCGCCAGCAGCCCTTCGACAGTCTCTGGCTACACCTTC.

The sample holds one count of this clone. The CDR3 DNA sequence: TGTGCCAGCAGCTTAAATCAGGGACAGGTGGGCGGCTACACCTTC. Amino acids: CASSLNQGQVGGYTF. V gene TRBV7-3 combines with J gene TRBJ1-2, with 8 bases lining up with TRBD1. V lost 1 base to trimming and J lost 8 bases; unmatched junction nucleotides: 9. The germline gives CDR1 SGHTA, CDR2 FQGTGA. The CDR3 sequence is 15 residues long. The full variable domain, completed using reference TRBV7-3 and TRBJ1-2, is GAGVSQTPSNKVTEKGKYVELRCDPISGHTALYWYRQSLGQGPEFLIYFQGTGAADDSGLPNDRFFAVRPEGSVSTLKIQRTERGDSAVYLCASSLNQGQVGGYTFGSGTRLTVV.